This T cell receptor beta chain appears in the sequencing data of a study of shared T cell receptors in the human thymus. Per the germline V gene, CDR1 is SGHVS and CDR2 is FQNEAQ. With V trimmed by 1 base and J by 1 base, 9 bases remained unmatched. The length of the CDR3 is 18 residues. Method: immunoSEQ multiplex PCR; TCRdb's copy keeps in-frame clones and lacks some. The data show 500,000 to 550,000 clones, about four fifths seen once. These data were likewise used in another study, on human thymus T cells. That work adds: Use of V and J genes seemed skewed within the thymic and blood repertoires.

This rearrangement joins TRBV7-8 to TRBJ2-2; TRBD1 aligns across 7 bases. The source of this sequence is a boy in the first two years of life with a congenital heart defect. Sequencing used thymocytes. Here the CDR3 reads CASSLGGTVKKNTGELFF. CDR3 DNA: TGTGCCAGCAGCTTAGGAGGGACAGTCAAAAAGAACACCGGGGAGCTGTTTTTT.